Listed here are 26 T cell receptor beta chains from one sample, sequenced in a study of OX40 agonist ivuxolimab in advanced cancers. TCRdb's table, derived via immunoSEQ multiplex PCR, lists solely in-frame clones and lacks some. The data show some 66,000 clones, around 83% seen once. This material consisted of CD4+ or CD8+ T cells sorted from blood, taken in a trial of the OX40 agonist ivuxolimab. These receptor sequences come from an adult with an advanced solid tumor such as melanoma, head and neck, liver or kidney cancer.

V usage is TRBV2 and J usage is TRBJ1-1; 9 bases match TRBD1. The length of the CDR3 is 15 residues. Unmatched junction bases numbered 10, after V lost 7 bases and J lost 4 bases. Germline assignment: CDR1 SNHLY and CDR2 FYNNEI. CDR3 coding DNA: TGTGCCAGCACAGACAGGGGGGTCTCGACCACTGAAGCTTTCTTT. It encodes CASTDRGVSTTEAFF.

The rearrangement uses TRBV6-5 and TRBJ1-5; 9 bases line up with TRBD1. Germline lookup yields CDR1 MNHEY and CDR2 SVGAGI. V lost 5 bases, J lost 6 bases, and 5 bases stayed unmatched. The CDR3 runs to 14 residues. The CDR3 coding sequence is TGTGCCAGCAGTACGGGACAGGGTTTTCAGCCCCAGCATTTT. It yields the protein CASSTGQGFQPQHF.

The CDR3 here is CASSGTYEQYF. CDR3 coding DNA: TGCGCCAGCAGTGGCACCTACGAGCAGTACTTC. The chain carries TRBV10-2 and TRBJ2-7; no clear D gene. Trimming pared 4 bases from V and 2 bases from J, leaving 3 bases between. The CDR3 runs to 11 residues. The germline V gene encodes CDR1 WSHSY and CDR2 SAAADI.

The rearrangement joins TRBV6-6 to TRBJ2-2; weak D call: TRBD2 (6 bases). Trimming pared 8 bases from V and 5 bases from J, leaving 12 bases between. The CDR3 totals 13 residues. The germline V gene has CDR1 MNHNY and CDR2 SVGAGI (reference sequence). For the CDR3, the DNA is TGTGCCAGCGGACTAACTGGGACCGGGGAGCTGTTTTTT. It codes for CASGLTGTGELFF.

The chain couples TRBV5-1 to TRBJ2-7; no clear D. CDR1 is SGHRS and CDR2 is YFSETQ in the germline V gene. The ends were cut back, 0 bases at V and 0 bases at J, with 10 bases in the middle. The CDR3 contains 15 residues. CDR3: CASSLASLSSYEQYF. The CDR3 region has the DNA TGCGCCAGCAGCTTGGCCAGTTTGAGCTCCTACGAGCAGTACTTC.

The chain carries TRBV5-6 and TRBJ1-1; D is unclear. The CDR3 loop spans 14 amino acids. Germline CDR1 is SGHDT and CDR2 is YYEEEE. The germline V and J ends were trimmed by 0 bases and 0 bases, with 6 bases remaining between them. CDR3 in DNA: TGTGCCAGCAGCTTGGGACCGGTGAACACTGAAGCTTTCTTT. This codes for CASSLGPVNTEAFF.

This chain connects TRBV5-1 to TRBJ1-3; no reliable D call. This CDR3 is built from 16 residues. Germline V lookup: CDR1 SGHRS, CDR2 YFSETQ. V was pared by 1 base and J by 1 base, with 12 bases between. CDR3 DNA sequence: TGCGCCAGCAGCTTGCGGGCCGGTCAGTCTGGAAACACCATATATTTT. Amino acids: CASSLRAGQSGNTIYF.

The genes are TRBV30 and TRBJ2-3; 8 bases fit TRBD2. The CDR3 sequence is 16 residues long. Trimming cost V 2 bases and J 5 bases; bases outside gene matches: 12. The germline V gene has CDR1 GTSNPN and CDR2 SVGIG (reference sequence). The CDR3 DNA reads TGTGCCTGGAGTACGGGGTTGGCGGGAGGAGGAGATACGCAGTATTTT. Amino acid sequence: CAWSTGLAGGGDTQYF. Full variable domain (rest looked up from reference TRBV30 and TRBJ2-3): SQTIHQWPATLVQPVGSPLSLECTVEGTSNPNLYWYRQAAGRGLQLLFYSVGIGQISSEVPQNLSASRPQDRQFILSSKKLLLSDSGFYLCAWSTGLAGGGDTQYFGPGTRLTVL.

The chain employs TRBV30 and TRBJ2-1; D call uncertain. The CDR3 runs 13 residues. Trimming shortened V by 4 bases and J by 0 bases, and 7 bases separated the two germline ends. Germline values: CDR1 GTSNPN, CDR2 SVGIG (reference sequence). CDR3 sequence: CAWIPSSYNEQFF. Here the CDR3 DNA reads TGTGCCTGGATCCCGAGCTCCTACAATGAGCAGTTCTTC.

The chain is built from TRBV7-3 and TRBJ2-1; 7 bases align to TRBD2. This CDR3 has 14 amino acids. The trim removed 6 bases at V and 4 bases at J, leaving 6 bases unmatched. The germline V gene has CDR1 SGHTA and CDR2 FQGTGA. CDR3 amino acids: CASSSLAPYNEQFF. The CDR3 DNA sequence: TGTGCCAGCAGTTCACTAGCGCCGTACAATGAGCAGTTCTTC.

The rearrangement uses TRBV11-1 and TRBJ1-1; D possibly corresponds to TRBD1 (5 bases). In germline, CDR1 is SGHAT, CDR2 FQDESV (reference sequence). The CDR3 loop spans 15 amino acids. Deletions cut 1 base from V and 1 base from J, with 10 bases between. The CDR3 coding sequence is TGTGCCAGCAGCTTAGACGGGGCGGGGAACACTGAAGCTTTCTTT. Translating gives CASSLDGAGNTEAFF.

J is TRBJ2-7 and V is TRBV19; 11 bases map to TRBD1. Trimming removed 4 bases from V and 4 bases from J; junction bases left unmatched: 6. Per the germline V gene, CDR1 is LNHDA and CDR2 is SQIVND (reference sequence). The CDR3 contains 15 residues. CDR3 coding DNA: TGTGCCAGTAGTACGACCGGGACAGGGGGTTACGAGCAGTACTTC. This codes for CASSTTGTGGYEQYF.

The V and J genes are TRBV21-1 and TRBJ1-5. TRBV21-1 is a pseudogene segment. This CDR3 region has 12 residues. CDR3 sequence reads: CASSKGGGPQHF. The CDR3 nucleotides read TGTGCCAGCAGCAAGGGAGGAGGGCCCCAGCATTTT.

The rearrangement uses TRBV30 and TRBJ2-1, with TRBD2 identical over 7 bases. Trimming removed 0 bases from V and 9 bases from J; junction bases left unmatched: 8. Germline V gene lookup returns CDR1 GTSNPN and CDR2 SVGIG (reference sequence). The CDR3 length is 14 residues. CDR3 bases: TGTGCCTGGAGTGTATCTAGCGGTGGGAGTGAGCAGTTCTTC. It is translated as CAWSVSSGGSEQFF.

This chain links TRBV7-7 with TRBJ2-5; D might be TRBD2 (5 bases). Trimming left V 2 bases short and J 3 bases short, with 13 bases between. CDR1 SSHAT and CDR2 FNYEAQ come from the germline V gene (reference sequence). The CDR3 consists of 15 residues. DNA for the CDR3: TGTGCCAGCAGCTTATTTTCAGCGGTGGAAGAGACCCAGTACTTC. Translated: CASSLFSAVEETQYF. The full variable domain, in which reference TRBV7-7 and TRBJ2-5 provide the parts outside the CDR3, is GAGVSQSPRYKVTKRGQDVTLRCDPISSHATLYWYQQALGQGPEFLTYFNYEAQPDKSGLPSDRFSAERPEGSISTLTIQRTEQRDSAMYRCASSLFSAVEETQYFGPGTRLLVL.

The rearrangement links TRBV12-1 to TRBJ2-3; the table assigns TRBD2, which was not confirmed against the DNA. TRBV12-1 is recorded as a pseudogene. The CDR3 has 16 amino acids. This chain's CDR3 is CASPLQREIWTDTQYF. In DNA form, the CDR3 reads TGTGCCAGCCCCCTCCAGCGGGAGATCTGGACAGATACGCAGTATTTT.

This clone was counted once. The V gene is TRBV11-2, the J gene TRBJ2-7, with D perhaps matching TRBD1 or TRBD2 (5 bases each). V was cut by 4 bases and J by 3 bases, with 22 bases left in between. Germline V CDR1 and CDR2: SGHAT, FQNNGV. The CDR3 sequence is 17 residues long. CDR3 coding DNA: TGTGCCAGCAGCTCGAGGGGTAGGGGAGCCGTTTACTACGAGCAGTACTTC. Translated: CASSSRGRGAVYYEQYF. The full variable domain, with the rest looked up from reference TRBV11-2 and TRBJ2-7, is EAGVAQSPRYKIIEKRQSVAFWCNPISGHATLYWYQQILGQGPKLLIQFQNNGVVDDSQLPKDRFSAERLKGVDSTLKIQPAKLEDSAVYLCASSSRGRGAVYYEQYFGPGTRLTVT.

This rearrangement joins TRBV10-2 to TRBJ1-3; TRBD1 matches 9 bases. CDR1 WSHSY and CDR2 SAAADI come from the germline V gene. V lost 0 bases to trimming and J lost 1 base; unmatched junction nucleotides: 1. The CDR3 is 16 residues long. In nucleotides, the CDR3 is TGCGCCAGCAGTGAGTCCGGGACAGGGTCTGGAAACACCATATATTTT. Encoded protein: CASSESGTGSGNTIYF.

J is TRBJ2-5 and V is TRBV5-4, with D possibly matching TRBD1 (6 bases). CDR3 length: 15 residues. The V gene's germline CDR1 is SGHNT and CDR2 YYREEE (reference sequence). V lost 1 base and J 4 bases, leaving 14 bases between the germline ends. The CDR3 nucleotides are TGTGCCAGCAGCTTGTTTGGGGGCGCGGGAGAGACCCAGTACTTC. Translated, it gives CASSLFGGAGETQYF.

V is TRBV10-3 and J is TRBJ2-1, with D unclear. This CDR3 has 15 residues. Germline-derived CDR1 and CDR2 are ENHRY and SYGVKD. Deletions cut 0 bases from V and 3 bases from J, with 9 bases between. CDR3 nucleotide sequence: TGTGCCATCAGTGAGTCGCGAAACCGCTACAATGAGCAGTTCTTC. Protein product: CAISESRNRYNEQFF.

This chain links TRBV7-2 with TRBJ2-1, with TRBD2 matching over 9 bases. This CDR3 is built from 15 residues. With V trimmed by 1 base and J by 3 bases, 1 base remained unmatched. The V gene's germline CDR1 is SGHTA and CDR2 FQGNSA. The CDR3 coding sequence is TGTGCCAGCAGCTTAGATAGCGGGAGCTACAATGAGCAGTTCTTC. Translation gives CASSLDSGSYNEQFF.

The V and J genes are TRBV15 and TRBJ2-2; D may be TRBD1 (6 bases). The germline V and J ends were trimmed by 3 bases and 3 bases, with 14 bases remaining between them. The CDR3 is made up of 16 amino acids. Germline lookup yields CDR1 LNHNV and CDR2 YYDKDF (reference sequence). CDR3 coding DNA: TGTGCCACCAGCAGGGAATCAGGGGCTTACACCGGGGAGCTGTTTTTT. It is translated as CATSRESGAYTGELFF.

This clone was picked up a small number of times. V is TRBV2 and J is TRBJ1-2; 12 bases are a match to TRBD1. The CDR3 extends over 15 amino acids. Trimming removed 4 bases from V and 8 bases from J; junction bases left unmatched: 8. The V gene's germline CDR1 is SNHLY and CDR2 FYNNEI. CDR3 amino acids: CASSVARDRGRGYTF. The CDR3 region has the DNA TGTGCCAGCAGTGTGGCCCGGGACAGGGGGCGAGGCTACACCTTC. Based on the CDR3 plus reference TRBV2 and TRBJ1-2, the full variable domain is EPEVTQTPSHQVTQMGQEVILRCVPISNHLYFYWYRQILGQKVEFLVSFYNNEISEKSEIFDDQFSVERPDGSNFTLKIRSTKLEDSAMYFCASSVARDRGRGYTFGSGTRLTVV.

The J gene is TRBJ2-5, the V gene TRBV11-3, with TRBD1 identical over 7 bases. The CDR3 extends over 17 amino acids. CDR1 SGHNT and CDR2 YENEEA come from the germline V gene. V lost 5 bases to trimming and J lost 2 bases; unmatched junction nucleotides: 14. Here the CDR3 reads CASSPEGTVRDQETQYF. The CDR3 nucleotides are TGTGCCAGCAGCCCCGAGGGGACAGTTCGGGATCAAGAGACCCAGTACTTC.

V gene TRBV7-8 combines with J gene TRBJ2-5; the D gene is possibly TRBD1 (5 bases). The CDR3 runs 15 residues. V was shortened by 5 bases and J by 2 bases, with 15 bases between the two germline ends. The V gene's germline CDR1 is SGHVS and CDR2 FQNEAQ. CDR3 region: CASSPGRTGQETQYF. In DNA form, the CDR3 reads TGTGCCAGCAGCCCCGGCCGCACAGGTCAAGAGACCCAGTACTTC.

This clone has only a few counts. The gene calls are TRBV29-1 and TRBJ2-5; D gene uncertain. There are 11 residues in the CDR3. Trimming stripped 3 bases from V and 2 bases from J, with 4 bases between. Germline values: CDR1 SQVTM, CDR2 ANQGSEA. CDR3 sequence: CSVEDQETQYF. The CDR3 nucleotides are TGCAGCGTTGAGGATCAAGAGACCCAGTACTTC.